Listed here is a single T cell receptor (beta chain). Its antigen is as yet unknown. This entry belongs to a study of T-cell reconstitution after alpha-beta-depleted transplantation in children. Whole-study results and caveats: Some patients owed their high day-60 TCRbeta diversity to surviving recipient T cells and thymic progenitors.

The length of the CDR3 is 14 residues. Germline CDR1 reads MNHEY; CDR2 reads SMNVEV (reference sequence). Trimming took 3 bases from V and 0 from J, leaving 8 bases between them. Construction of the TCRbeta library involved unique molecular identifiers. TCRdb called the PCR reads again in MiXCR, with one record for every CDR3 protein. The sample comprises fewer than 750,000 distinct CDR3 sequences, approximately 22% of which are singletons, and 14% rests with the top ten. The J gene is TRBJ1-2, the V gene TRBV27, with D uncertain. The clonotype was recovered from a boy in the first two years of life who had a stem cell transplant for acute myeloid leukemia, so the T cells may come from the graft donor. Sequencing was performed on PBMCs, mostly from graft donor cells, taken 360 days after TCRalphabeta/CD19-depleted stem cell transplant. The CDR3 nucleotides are TGTGCCAGCAGTTTTGGGAGAGCTAACTATGGCTACACCTTC. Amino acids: CASSFGRANYGYTF.